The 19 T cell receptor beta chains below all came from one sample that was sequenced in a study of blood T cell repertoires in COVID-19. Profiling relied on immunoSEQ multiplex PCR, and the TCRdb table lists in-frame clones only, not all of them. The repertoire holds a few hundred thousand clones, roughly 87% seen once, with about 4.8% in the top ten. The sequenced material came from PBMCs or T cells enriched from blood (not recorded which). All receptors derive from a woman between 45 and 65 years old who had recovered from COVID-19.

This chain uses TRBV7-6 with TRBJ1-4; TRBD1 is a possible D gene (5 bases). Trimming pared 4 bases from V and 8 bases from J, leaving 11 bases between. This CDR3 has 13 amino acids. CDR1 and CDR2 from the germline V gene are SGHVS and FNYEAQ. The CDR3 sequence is CASSYRKGEKLFF. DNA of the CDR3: TGTGCCAGCAGCTACAGGAAAGGGGAAAAACTGTTTTTT.

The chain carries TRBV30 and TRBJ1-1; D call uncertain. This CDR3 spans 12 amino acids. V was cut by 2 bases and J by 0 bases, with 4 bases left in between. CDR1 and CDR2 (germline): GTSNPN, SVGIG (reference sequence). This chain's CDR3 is CAWSRVNTEAFF. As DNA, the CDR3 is TGTGCCTGGAGTAGAGTGAACACTGAAGCTTTCTTT.

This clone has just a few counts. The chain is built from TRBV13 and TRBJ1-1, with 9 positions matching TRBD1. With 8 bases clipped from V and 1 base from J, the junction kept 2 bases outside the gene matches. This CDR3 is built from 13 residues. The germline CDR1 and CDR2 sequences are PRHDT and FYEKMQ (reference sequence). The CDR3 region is CASDRGANTEAFF. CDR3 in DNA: TGTGCCAGCGACAGGGGGGCGAACACTGAAGCTTTCTTT.

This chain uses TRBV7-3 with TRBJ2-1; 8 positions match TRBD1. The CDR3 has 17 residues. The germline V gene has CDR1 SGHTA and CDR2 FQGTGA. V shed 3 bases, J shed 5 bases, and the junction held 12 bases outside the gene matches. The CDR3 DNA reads TGTGCCAGCAGCTTCGGACAGGGTAAAAGCCCCAACAATGAGCAGTTCTTC. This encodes CASSFGQGKSPNNEQFF.

The CDR3, as DNA: TGTGCCAGTAGTCCTGGGACAGGAGTAAACTATGGCTACACCTTC. This gives the protein CASSPGTGVNYGYTF. This rearrangement joins TRBV19 to TRBJ1-2; 8 bases fit TRBD1. Trimming cost V 5 bases and J 2 bases; bases outside gene matches: 7. This CDR3 has 15 amino acids. Germline assignment: CDR1 LNHDA and CDR2 SQIVND (reference sequence). The variable domain in full, with the rest retrieved from reference TRBV19 and TRBJ1-2, is DGGITQSPKYLFRKEGQNVTLSCEQNLNHDAMYWYRQDPGQGLRLIYYSQIVNDFQKGDIAEGYSVSREKKESFPLTVTSAQKNPTAFYLCASSPGTGVNYGYTFGSGTRLTVV.

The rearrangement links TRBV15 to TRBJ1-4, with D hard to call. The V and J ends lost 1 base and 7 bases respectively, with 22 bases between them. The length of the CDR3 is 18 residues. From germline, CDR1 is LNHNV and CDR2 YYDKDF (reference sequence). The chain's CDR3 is CATSRGRGEALAIEKLFF. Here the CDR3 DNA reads TGTGCCACCAGCAGAGGCCGTGGTGAGGCCTTGGCCATTGAAAAACTGTTTTTT. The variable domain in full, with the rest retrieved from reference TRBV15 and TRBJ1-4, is DAMVIQNPRYQVTQFGKPVTLSCSQTLNHNVMYWYQQKSSQAPKLLFHYYDKDFNNEADTPDNFQSRRPNTSFCFLDIRSPGLGDTAMYLCATSRGRGEALAIEKLFFGSGTQLSVL.

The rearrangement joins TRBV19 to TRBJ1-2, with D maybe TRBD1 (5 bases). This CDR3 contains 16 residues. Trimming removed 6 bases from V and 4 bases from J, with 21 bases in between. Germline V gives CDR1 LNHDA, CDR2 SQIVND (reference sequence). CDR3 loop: CASRRDWGSSGYGYTF. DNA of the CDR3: TGTGCCAGTAGGAGGGACTGGGGGTCTTCGGGCTATGGCTACACCTTC. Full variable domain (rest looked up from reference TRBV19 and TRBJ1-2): DGGITQSPKYLFRKEGQNVTLSCEQNLNHDAMYWYRQDPGQGLRLIYYSQIVNDFQKGDIAEGYSVSREKKESFPLTVTSAQKNPTAFYLCASRRDWGSSGYGYTFGSGTRLTVV.

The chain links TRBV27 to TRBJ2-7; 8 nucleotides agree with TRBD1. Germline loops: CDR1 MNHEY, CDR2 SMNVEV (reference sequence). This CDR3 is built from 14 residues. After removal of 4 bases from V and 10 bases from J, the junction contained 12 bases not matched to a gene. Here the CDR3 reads CASSSAGGKRLQYF. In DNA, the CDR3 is TGTGCCAGCAGTTCAGCAGGGGGCAAACGGTTACAGTACTTC.

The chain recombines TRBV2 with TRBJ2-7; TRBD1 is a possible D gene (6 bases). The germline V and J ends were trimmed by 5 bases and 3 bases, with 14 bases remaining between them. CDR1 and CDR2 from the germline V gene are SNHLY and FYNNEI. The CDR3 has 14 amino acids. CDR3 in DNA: TGTGCCAGCAGTAACCCGGACAGTTACTACGAGCAGTACTTC. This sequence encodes CASSNPDSYYEQYF.

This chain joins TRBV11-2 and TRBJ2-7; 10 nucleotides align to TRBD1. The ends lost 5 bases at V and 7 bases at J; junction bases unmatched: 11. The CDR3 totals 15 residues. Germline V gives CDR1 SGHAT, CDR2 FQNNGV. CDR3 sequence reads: CASSPERQGAREQYF. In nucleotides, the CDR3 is TGTGCCAGCAGCCCCGAACGACAGGGGGCCAGGGAGCAGTACTTC.

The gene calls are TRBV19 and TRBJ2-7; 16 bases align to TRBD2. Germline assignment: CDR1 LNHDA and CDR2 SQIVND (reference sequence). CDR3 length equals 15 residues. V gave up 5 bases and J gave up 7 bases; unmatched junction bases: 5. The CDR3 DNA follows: TGTGCCAGTAGTCTGGGACTAGCGGGGGGGCGGGAGCAGTACTTC. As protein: CASSLGLAGGREQYF.

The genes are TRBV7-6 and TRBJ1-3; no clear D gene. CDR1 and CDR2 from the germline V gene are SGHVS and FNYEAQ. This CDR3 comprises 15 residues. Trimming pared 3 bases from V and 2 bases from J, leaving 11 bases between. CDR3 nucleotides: TGTGCCAGCAGCTTGGCAGTTCCACCTGGAAACACCATATATTTT. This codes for CASSLAVPPGNTIYF.

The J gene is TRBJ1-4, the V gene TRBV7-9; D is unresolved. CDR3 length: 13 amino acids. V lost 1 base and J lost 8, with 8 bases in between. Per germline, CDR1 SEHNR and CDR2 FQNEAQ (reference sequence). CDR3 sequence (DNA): TGTGCCAGCAGCTTAGGGCTTTGGGAAAAACTGTTTTTT. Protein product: CASSLGLWEKLFF.

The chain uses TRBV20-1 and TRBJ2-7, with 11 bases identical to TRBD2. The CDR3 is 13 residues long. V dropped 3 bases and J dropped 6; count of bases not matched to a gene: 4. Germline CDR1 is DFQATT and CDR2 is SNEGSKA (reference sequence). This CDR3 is CSASLAGGGEQYF. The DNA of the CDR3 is TGCAGTGCTAGTCTAGCGGGAGGCGGCGAGCAGTACTTC.

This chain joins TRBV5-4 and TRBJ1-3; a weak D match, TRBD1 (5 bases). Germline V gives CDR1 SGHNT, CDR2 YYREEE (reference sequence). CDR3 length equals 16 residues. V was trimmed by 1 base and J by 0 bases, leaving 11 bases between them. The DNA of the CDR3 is TGTGCCAGCAGCTTGTCGCAGGGATACTCTGGAAACACCATATATTTT. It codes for CASSLSQGYSGNTIYF. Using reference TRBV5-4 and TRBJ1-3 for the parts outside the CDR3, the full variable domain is ETGVTQSPTHLIKTRGQQVTLRCSSQSGHNTVSWYQQALGQGPQFIFQYYREEENGRGNFPPRFSGLQFPNYSSELNVNALELDDSALYLCASSLSQGYSGNTIYFGEGSWLTVV.

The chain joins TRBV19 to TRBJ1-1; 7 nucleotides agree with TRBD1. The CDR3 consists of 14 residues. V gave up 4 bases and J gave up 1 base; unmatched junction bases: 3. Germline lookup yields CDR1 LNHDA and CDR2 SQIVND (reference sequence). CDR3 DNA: TGTGCCAGTAGTACCCGGACAGGGAACACTGAAGCTTTCTTT. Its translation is CASSTRTGNTEAFF.

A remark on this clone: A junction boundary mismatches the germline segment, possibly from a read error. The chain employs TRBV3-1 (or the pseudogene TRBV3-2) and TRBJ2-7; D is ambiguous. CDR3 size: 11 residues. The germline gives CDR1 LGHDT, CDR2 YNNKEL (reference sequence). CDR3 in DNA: TGTGCCAGCAGCCAAGTATTGCGACTCCACTTC. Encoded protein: CASSQVLRLHF.

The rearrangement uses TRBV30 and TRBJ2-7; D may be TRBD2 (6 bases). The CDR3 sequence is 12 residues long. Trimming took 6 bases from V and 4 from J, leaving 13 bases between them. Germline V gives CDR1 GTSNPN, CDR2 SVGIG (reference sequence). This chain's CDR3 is CACLGRGYEQYF. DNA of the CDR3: TGTGCCTGCCTTGGGCGGGGATACGAGCAGTACTTC.

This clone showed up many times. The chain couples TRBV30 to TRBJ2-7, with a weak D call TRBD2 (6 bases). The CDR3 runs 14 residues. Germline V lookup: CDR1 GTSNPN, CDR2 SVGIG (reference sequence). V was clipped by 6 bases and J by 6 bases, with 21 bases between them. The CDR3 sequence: CACHPPAGASEQYF. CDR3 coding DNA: TGTGCCTGTCACCCCCCAGCGGGTGCTTCCGAGCAGTACTTC.